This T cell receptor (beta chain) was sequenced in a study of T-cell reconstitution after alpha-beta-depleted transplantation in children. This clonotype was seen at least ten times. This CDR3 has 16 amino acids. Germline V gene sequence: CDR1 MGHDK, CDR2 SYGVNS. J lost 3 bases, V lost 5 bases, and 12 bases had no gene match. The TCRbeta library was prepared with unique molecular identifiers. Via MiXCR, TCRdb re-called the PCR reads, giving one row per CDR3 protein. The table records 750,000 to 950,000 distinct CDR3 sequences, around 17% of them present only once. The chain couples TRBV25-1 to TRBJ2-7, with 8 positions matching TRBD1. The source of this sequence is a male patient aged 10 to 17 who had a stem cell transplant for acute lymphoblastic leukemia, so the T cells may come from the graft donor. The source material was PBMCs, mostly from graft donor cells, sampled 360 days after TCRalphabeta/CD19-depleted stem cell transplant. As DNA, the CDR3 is TGTGCCAGCAGTCCACCCAGACAGGGGCTAAGCTACGAGCAGTACTTC. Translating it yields CASSPPRQGLSYEQYF.